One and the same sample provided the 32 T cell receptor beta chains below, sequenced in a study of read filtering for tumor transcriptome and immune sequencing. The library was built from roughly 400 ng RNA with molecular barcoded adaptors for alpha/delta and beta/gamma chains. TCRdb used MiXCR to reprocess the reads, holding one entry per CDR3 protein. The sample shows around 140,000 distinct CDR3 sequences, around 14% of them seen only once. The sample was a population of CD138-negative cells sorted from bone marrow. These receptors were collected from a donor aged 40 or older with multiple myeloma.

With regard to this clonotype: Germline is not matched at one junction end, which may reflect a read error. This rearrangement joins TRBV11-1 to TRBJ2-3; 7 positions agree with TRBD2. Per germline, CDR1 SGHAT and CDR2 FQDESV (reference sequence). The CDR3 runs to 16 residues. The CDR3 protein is CASGLFSGMHTDTQYF. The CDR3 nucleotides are TGTGCCAGCGGCTTATTCAGCGGGATGCATACAGATACGCAGTATTTT.

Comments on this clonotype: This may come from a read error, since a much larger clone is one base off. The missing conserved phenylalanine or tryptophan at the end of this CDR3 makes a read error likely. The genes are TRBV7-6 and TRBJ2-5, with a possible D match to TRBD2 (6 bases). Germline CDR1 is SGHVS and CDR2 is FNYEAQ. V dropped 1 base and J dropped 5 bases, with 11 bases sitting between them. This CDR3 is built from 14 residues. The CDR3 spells CASSLGPGGETQYL. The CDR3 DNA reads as TGTGCCAGCAGCTTAGGTCCAGGAGGGGAGACCCAGTACCTC.

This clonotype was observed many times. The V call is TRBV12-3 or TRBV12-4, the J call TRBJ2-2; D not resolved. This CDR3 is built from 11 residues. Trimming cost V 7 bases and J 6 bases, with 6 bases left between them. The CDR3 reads CASNQAGELFF. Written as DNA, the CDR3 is TGTGCCAGCAATCAGGCCGGGGAGCTGTTTTTT.

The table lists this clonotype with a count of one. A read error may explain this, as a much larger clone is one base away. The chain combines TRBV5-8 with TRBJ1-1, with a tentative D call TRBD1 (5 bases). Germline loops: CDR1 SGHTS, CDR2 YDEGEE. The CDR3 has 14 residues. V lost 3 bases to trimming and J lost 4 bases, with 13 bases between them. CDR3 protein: CASSSGPSRTEAFF. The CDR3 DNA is TGTGCCAGCAGCTCGGGACCTAGCCGCACTGAAGCTTTCTTT.

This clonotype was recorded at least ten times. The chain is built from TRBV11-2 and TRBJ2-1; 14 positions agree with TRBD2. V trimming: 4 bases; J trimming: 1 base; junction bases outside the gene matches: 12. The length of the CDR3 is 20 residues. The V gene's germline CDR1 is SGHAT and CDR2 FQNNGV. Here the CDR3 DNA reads TGTGCCAGCAGCTCTAGACTAGCGGGAGGGCCGGGGAGATCCTACAATGAGCAGTTCTTC. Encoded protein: CASSSRLAGGPGRSYNEQFF.

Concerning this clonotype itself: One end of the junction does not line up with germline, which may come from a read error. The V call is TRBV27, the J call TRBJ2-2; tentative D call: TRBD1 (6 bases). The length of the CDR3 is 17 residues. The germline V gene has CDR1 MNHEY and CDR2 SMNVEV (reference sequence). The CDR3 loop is CANSLFFVTGGTGELFF. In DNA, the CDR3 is TGTGCCAACAGTTTATTTTTTGTGACAGGCGGGACCGGGGAGCTGTTTTTT.

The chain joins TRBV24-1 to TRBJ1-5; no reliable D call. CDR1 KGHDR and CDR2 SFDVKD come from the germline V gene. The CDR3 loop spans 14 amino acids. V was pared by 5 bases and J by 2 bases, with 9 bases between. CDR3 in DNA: TGTGCCACCAGTGGGACGGGAGGCAATCAGCCCCAGCATTTT. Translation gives CATSGTGGNQPQHF.

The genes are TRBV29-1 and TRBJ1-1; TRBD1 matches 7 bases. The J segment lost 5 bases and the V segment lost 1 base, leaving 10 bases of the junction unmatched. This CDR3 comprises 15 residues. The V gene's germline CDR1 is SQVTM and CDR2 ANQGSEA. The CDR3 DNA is TGCAGCGTTGAAGGACGACAGGGCCTTCGGACTGAAGCTTTCTTT. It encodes CSVEGRQGLRTEAFF.

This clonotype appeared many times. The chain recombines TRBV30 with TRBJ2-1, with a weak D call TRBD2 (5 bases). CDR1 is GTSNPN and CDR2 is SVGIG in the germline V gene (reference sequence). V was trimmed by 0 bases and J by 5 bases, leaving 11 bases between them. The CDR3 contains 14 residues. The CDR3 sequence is CAWSVGGPDNEQFF. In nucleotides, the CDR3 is TGTGCCTGGAGTGTGGGCGGGCCCGACAATGAGCAGTTCTTC. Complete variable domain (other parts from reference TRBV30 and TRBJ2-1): SQTIHQWPATLVQPVGSPLSLECTVEGTSNPNLYWYRQAAGRGLQLLFYSVGIGQISSEVPQNLSASRPQDRQFILSSKKLLLSDSGFYLCAWSVGGPDNEQFFGPGTRLTVL.

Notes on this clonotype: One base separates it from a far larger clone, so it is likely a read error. The CDR3 region has the DNA TGTGCCAGCGACTTAGCGGGAGAGTGGGGCAATGAGCGGTTCTTC. Residues: CASDLAGEWGNERFF. V usage is TRBV11-3 and J usage is TRBJ2-1, with 9 bases lining up with TRBD2. Germline values: CDR1 SGHNT, CDR2 YENEEA. CDR3 length: 15 amino acids.

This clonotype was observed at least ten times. The CDR3: CAWSGVTLPPEQYF. CDR3 bases: TGTGCCTGGAGTGGGGTGACTTTACCCCCGGAGCAGTACTTC. The chain joins TRBV30 to TRBJ2-7; D remains ambiguous. V dropped 1 base and J dropped 7 bases, with 17 bases sitting between them. Germline V gene data show CDR1 as GTSNPN and CDR2 as SVGIG (reference sequence). CDR3 length: 14 amino acids.

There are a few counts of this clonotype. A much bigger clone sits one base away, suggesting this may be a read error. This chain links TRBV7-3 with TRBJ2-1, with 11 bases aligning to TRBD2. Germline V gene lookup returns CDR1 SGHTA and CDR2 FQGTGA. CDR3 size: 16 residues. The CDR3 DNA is TGTGCCGGCAGCTTATGGTTAGCGGGAGGGTACAATGAGCAGTTCTTC. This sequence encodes CAGSLWLAGGYNEQFF.

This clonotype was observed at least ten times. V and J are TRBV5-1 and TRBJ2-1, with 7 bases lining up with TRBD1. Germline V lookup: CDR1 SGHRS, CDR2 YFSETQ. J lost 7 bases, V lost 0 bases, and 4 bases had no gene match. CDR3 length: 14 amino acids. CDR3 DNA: TGCGCCAGCAGCTTGGGACAGGGTCGAAATGAGCAGTTCTTC. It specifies CASSLGQGRNEQFF.

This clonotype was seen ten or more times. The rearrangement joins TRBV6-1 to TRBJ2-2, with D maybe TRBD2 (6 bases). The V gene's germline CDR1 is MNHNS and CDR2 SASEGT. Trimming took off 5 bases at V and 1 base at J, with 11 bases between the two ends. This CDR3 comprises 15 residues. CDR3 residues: CASSSVRENTGELFF. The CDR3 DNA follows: TGTGCCAGCAGTTCCGTGCGGGAGAACACCGGGGAGCTGTTTTTT.

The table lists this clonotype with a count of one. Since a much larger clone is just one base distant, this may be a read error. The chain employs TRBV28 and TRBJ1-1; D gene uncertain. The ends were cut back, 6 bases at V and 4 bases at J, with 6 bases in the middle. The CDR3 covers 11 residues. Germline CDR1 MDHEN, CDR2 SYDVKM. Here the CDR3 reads CASSLCTEAFF. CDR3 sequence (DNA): TGTGCCAGCAGCCTTTGCACTGAAGCTTTCTTT.

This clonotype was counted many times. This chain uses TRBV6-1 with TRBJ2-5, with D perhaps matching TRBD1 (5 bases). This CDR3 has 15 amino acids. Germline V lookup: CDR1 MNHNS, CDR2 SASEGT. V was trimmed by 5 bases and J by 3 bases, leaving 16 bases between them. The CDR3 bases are TGTGCCAGCAGTCTCCTACTCCCAGGGAAAGAGACCCAGTACTTC. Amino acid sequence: CASSLLLPGKETQYF.

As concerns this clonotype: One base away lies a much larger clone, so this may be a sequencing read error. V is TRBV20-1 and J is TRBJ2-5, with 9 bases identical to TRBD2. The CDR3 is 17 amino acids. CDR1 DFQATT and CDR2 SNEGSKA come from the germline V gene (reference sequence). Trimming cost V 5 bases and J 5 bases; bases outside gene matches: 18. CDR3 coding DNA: TGCAGTGCTGGGGGGGGCGATAGCGGGAGTATGTCGGAGACCCAGTACTTC. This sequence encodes CSAGGGDSGSMSETQYF.

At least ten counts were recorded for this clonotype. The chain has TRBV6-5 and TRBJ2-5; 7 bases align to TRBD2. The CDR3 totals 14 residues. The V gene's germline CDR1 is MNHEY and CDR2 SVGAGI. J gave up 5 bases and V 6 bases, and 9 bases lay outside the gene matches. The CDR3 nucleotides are TGTGCCAGCAGACTGGGAGGGCCAGGGGAGACCCAGTACTTC. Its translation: CASRLGGPGETQYF.

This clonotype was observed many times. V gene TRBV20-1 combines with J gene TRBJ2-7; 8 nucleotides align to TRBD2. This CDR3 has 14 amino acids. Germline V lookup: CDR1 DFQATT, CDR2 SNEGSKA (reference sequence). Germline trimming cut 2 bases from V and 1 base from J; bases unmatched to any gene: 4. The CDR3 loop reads CSARLAGLSYEQYF. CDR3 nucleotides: TGCAGTGCTAGACTAGCGGGTCTATCCTACGAGCAGTACTTC.

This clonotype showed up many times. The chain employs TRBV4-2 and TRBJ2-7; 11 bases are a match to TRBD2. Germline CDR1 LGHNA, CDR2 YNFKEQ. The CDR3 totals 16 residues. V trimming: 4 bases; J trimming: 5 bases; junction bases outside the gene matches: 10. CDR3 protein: CASSPPPSGRLNEQYF. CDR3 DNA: TGTGCCAGCAGCCCGCCCCCTAGCGGGAGGTTGAACGAGCAGTACTTC.

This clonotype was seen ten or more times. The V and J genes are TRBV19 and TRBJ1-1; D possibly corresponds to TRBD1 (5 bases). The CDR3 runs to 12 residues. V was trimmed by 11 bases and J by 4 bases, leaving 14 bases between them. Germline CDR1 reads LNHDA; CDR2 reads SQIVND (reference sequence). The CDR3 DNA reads TGTGCCGGGAGAGGGCAGGGCACTGAAGCTTTCTTT. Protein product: CAGRGQGTEAFF.

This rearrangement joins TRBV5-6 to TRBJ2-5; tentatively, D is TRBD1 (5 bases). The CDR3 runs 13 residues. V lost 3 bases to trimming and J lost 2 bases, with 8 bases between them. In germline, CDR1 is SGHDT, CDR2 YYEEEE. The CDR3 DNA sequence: TGTGCCAGCAGCTCGGACAATCAAGAGACCCAGTACTTC. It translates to CASSSDNQETQYF.

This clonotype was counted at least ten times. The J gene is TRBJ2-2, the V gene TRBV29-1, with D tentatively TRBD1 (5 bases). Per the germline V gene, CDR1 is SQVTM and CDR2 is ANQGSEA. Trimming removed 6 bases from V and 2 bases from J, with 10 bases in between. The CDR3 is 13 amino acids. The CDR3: CSVMTDNTGELFF. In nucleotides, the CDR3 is TGCAGCGTGATGACAGATAACACCGGGGAGCTGTTTTTT.

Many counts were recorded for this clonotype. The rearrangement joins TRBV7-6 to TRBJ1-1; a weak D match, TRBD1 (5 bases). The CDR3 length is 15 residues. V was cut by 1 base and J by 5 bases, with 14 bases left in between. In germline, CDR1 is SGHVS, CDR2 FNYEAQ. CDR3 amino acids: CASSLEGSGGTEAFF. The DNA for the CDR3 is TGTGCCAGCAGCTTAGAGGGGTCCGGGGGAACTGAAGCTTTCTTT.

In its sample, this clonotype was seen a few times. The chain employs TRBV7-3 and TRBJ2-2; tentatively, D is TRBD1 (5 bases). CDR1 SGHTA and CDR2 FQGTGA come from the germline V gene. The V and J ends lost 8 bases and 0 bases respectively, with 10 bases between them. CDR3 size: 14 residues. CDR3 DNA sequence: TGTGCCAGCGGGCGACAGACGAACACCGGGGAGCTGTTTTTT. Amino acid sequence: CASGRQTNTGELFF.

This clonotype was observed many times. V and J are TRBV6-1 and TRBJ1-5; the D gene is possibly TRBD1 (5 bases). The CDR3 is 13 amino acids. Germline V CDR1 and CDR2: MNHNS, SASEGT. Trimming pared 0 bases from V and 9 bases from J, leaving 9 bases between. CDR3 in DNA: TGTGCCAGCAGTGAAGCAGTTAGGGGGCCCCAGCATTTT. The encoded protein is CASSEAVRGPQHF.

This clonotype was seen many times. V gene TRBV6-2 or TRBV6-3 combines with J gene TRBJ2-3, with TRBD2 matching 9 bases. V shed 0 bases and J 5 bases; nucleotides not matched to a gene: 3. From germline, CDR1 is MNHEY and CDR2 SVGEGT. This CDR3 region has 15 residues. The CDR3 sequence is CASSYSGAGGDTQYF. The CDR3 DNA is TGTGCCAGCAGTTACTCAGGAGCGGGAGGAGATACGCAGTATTTT.

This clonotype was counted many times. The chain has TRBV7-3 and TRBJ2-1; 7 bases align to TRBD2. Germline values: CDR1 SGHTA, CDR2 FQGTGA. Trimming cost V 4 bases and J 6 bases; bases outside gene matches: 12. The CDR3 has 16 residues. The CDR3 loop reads CASSWGGGVGGNEQFF. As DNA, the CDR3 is TGTGCCAGCAGCTGGGGGGGGGGAGTCGGTGGCAATGAGCAGTTCTTC.

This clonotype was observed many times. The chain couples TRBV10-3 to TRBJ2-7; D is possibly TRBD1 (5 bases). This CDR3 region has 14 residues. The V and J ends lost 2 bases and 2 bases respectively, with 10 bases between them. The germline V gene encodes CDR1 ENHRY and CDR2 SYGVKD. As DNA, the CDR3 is TGTGCCATCAGTGAGGATAGGGGCCCCTACGAGCAGTACTTC. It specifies CAISEDRGPYEQYF.

The CDR3 sequence is CSVERDSYGYTF. CDR3 coding DNA: TGCAGCGTTGAACGGGACAGCTATGGCTACACCTTC. J is TRBJ1-2 and V is TRBV29-1; 7 nucleotides match TRBD1. The CDR3 totals 12 residues. Germline loops: CDR1 SQVTM, CDR2 ANQGSEA. The trim removed 2 bases at V and 4 bases at J, leaving 1 base unmatched.

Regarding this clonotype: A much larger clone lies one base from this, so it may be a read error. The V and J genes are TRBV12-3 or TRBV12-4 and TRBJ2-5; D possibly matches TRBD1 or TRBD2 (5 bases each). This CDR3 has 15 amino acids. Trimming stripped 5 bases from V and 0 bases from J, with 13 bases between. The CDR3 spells CASSPLVGHQETQYF. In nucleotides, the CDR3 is TGTGCCAGCAGTCCCCTTGTGGGACACCAAGAGACCCAGTACTTC.

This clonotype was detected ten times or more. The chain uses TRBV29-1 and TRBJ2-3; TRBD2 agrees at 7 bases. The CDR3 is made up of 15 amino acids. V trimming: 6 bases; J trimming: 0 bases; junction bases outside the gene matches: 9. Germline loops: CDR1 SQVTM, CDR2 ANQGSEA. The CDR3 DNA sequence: TGCAGCGTCGAGGGGCGGGAGAGAAGCACAGATACGCAGTATTTT. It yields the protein CSVEGRERSTDTQYF.